Below are 3 T cell receptor beta chains sequenced from a single sample in a study of beta chain features in type 1 diabetes. Findings of the study overall: In all four CD4+ subsets, TCRB CDR3 length was significantly, moderately reduced in type 1 diabetes.

For these TCRs, the target antigens are not known. Every bit of the isolated RNA underwent reverse transcription, so sequencing read expressed TCRB transcripts. The data were produced by immunoSEQ multiplex PCR, yet TCRdb's version contains in-frame clones alone and is incomplete. The sample gives fewer than 300,000 clones, roughly 10% of which show up once; around 0.017% is in the top ten. The sample was naive CD4+ T cells from blood. The receptors were sampled from a young man with type 1 diabetes.

In nucleotides, the CDR3 is TGTGCCAGCAGTTCCGGACAGGGGAGCACAGATACGCAGTATTTT. This translates into CASSSGQGSTDTQYF. The gene calls are TRBV28 and TRBJ2-3, with TRBD1 matching over 9 bases. Per germline, CDR1 MDHEN and CDR2 SYDVKM. V was clipped by 4 bases and J by 0 bases; unmatched bases: 2. This CDR3 spans 15 amino acids.

The chain has TRBV5-4 and TRBJ2-5; a possible D gene is TRBD1 (5 bases). The CDR3 consists of 13 residues. Per germline, CDR1 SGHNT and CDR2 YYREEE (reference sequence). The V end was cut by 5 bases, the J end by 1 base, with 9 bases between. CDR3 sequence: CASRMTAQETQYF. The DNA for the CDR3 is TGTGCCAGCAGGATGACAGCCCAAGAGACCCAGTACTTC.

The J gene is TRBJ2-3, the V gene TRBV2; D unresolved. The V end was cut by 1 base, the J end by 0 bases, with 5 bases between. In germline, CDR1 is SNHLY, CDR2 FYNNEI. This CDR3 has 14 residues. The CDR3 DNA follows: TGTGCCAGCAGTGAAGGTCGGAGCACAGATACGCAGTATTTT. It translates to CASSEGRSTDTQYF. Full variable domain (remainder filled in from reference TRBV2 and TRBJ2-3): EPEVTQTPSHQVTQMGQEVILRCVPISNHLYFYWYRQILGQKVEFLVSFYNNEISEKSEIFDDQFSVERPDGSNFTLKIRSTKLEDSAMYFCASSEGRSTDTQYFGPGTRLTVL.